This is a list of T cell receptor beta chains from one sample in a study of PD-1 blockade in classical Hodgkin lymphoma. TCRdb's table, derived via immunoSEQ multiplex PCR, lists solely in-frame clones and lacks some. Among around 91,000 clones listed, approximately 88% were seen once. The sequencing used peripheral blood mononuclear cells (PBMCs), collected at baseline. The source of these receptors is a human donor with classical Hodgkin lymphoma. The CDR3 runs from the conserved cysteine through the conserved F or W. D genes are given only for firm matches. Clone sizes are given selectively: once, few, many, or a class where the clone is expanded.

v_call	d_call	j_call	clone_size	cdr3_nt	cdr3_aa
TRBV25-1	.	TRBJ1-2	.	TGTGCCAGCAGTGAAGTGGGAAGAGATGGCTACACCTTC	CASSEVGRDGYTF
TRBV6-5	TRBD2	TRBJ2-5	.	TGTGCCAGCAGTTATTTAGCGGGAGGAGAGACCCAGTACTTC	CASSYLAGGETQYF
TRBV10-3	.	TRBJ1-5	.	TGTGCCATCAGTGGTTCAGGAGACAGCAATCAGCCCCAGCATTTT	CAISGSGDSNQPQHF
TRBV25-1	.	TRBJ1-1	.	TGTGCCAGCAGTGATTCGGGACCCTATGAAGCTTTCTTT	CASSDSGPYEAFF
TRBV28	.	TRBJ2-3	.	TGTGCCAGCAGTTTAATCCCTGGCACAGATACGCAGTATTTT	CASSLIPGTDTQYF
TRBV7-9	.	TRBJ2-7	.	TGTGCCAGCAGGGACAGCCTCTCCTACGAGCAGTACTTC	CASRDSLSYEQYF
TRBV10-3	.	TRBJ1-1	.	TGTGCCATCACCCCAACGGGACTCTCGAACACTGAAGCTTTCTTT	CAITPTGLSNTEAFF
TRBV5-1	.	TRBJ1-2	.	TGCGCCAGCAGCTTGGAAATGGGTTATGGCTACACCTTC	CASSLEMGYGYTF
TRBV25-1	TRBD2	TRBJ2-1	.	TGTGCCAGCAGTGGGACTAGCGGCTCCTACAATGAGCAGTTCTTC	CASSGTSGSYNEQFF
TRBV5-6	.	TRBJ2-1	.	TGTGCCAGCAGGGGGACTGCCAATGAGCAGTTCTTC	CASRGTANEQFF
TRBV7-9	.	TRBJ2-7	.	TGTGCCAGCAGCTTAGATCGCCGGGACGTGAGCTCCTACGAGCAGTACTTC	CASSLDRRDVSSYEQYF
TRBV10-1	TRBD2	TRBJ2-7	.	TGCGCCAGCAGTTCTAGCGGGAGGGACTCCTACGAGCAGTACTTC	CASSSSGRDSYEQYF
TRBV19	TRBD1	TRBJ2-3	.	TGTGCCAGTAGGTTCATGGACAGGGGCACAGATACGCAGTATTTT	CASRFMDRGTDTQYF
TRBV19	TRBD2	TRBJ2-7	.	TGTGCCAGTAGTATAGCGTCTAGCGGACCCTACGAGCAGTACTTC	CASSIASSGPYEQYF
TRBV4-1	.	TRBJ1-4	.	TGCGCCAGCAAACAGGAGGGGGCTAATGAAAAACTGTTTTTT	CASKQEGANEKLFF
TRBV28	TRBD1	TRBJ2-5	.	TGTGCCATACAGACAGGGATCCAGACCCAGTACTTC	CAIQTGIQTQYF
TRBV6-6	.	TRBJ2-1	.	TGTGCCAGCAGCTCCACTAGGTCCAATGAGCAGTTCTTC	CASSSTRSNEQFF
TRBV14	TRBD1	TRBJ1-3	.	TGTGCCAGCAGCCAAGAGGGACAGTCGGGTTTCGTATATTTT	CASSQEGQSGFVYF
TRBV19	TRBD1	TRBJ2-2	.	TGTGCCAGTAGTATCACAGGGGGCGACACCGGGGAGCTGTTTTTT	CASSITGGDTGELFF
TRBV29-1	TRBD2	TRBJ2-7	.	TGCAGTTTTCGAACGGGACTAGAGACATACGAGCAGTACTTC	CSFRTGLETYEQYF
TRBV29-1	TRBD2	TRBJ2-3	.	TGCAGCGTTGTAGGACTAGCGTTTGGAGATACGCAGTATTTT	CSVVGLAFGDTQYF
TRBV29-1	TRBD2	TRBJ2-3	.	TGCAGCGTTGAACTAGCGGGAGTCAGTCGGACAGATACGCAGTATTTT	CSVELAGVSRTDTQYF
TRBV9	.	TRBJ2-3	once	TGTGCCAGCAGCGGGGGCGGAGATACGCAGTATTTT	CASSGGGDTQYF
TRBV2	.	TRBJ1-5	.	TGTGCCAGCAGTACAACAGGGCCTAATCAGCCCCAGCATTTT	CASSTTGPNQPQHF
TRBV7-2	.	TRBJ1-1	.	TGTGCCAGCAGCGAACGACAGGATTACACTGAAGCTTTCTTT	CASSERQDYTEAFF
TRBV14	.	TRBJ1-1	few	TGTGCCAGCAGCTTCTCGAGGGGGAACACTGAAGCTTTCTTT	CASSFSRGNTEAFF
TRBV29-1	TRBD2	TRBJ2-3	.	TGCAGCGCAGAAACTAGCGGGGTCACAGATACGCAGTATTTT	CSAETSGVTDTQYF
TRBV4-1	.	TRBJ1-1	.	TGCGCCAGCAGCCAAGATTGGGGCGCACTCTACACTGAAGCTTTCTTT	CASSQDWGALYTEAFF
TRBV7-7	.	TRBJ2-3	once	TGTGCCAGCAGCTTTTTAGGCACAGATACGCAGTATTTT	CASSFLGTDTQYF
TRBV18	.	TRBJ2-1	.	TGTGCCAGCTCGCGACAGAGGGGGAATGAGCAGTTCTTC	CASSRQRGNEQFF
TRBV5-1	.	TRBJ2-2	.	TGCGCCAGCAGGCGGACGGGGAGCGTTTCGAACACCGGGGAGCTGTTTTTT	CASRRTGSVSNTGELFF
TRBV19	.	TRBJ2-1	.	TGTGCCAGTATGCCTTGGGGGGACCATGAGCAGTTCTTC	CASMPWGDHEQFF
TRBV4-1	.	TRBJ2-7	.	TGCGCCAGCAGCCAAGTCGGACGGTCCTACGAGCAGTACTTC	CASSQVGRSYEQYF
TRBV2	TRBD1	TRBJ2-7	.	TGTGCCAGCAGTGAAGAGACAGGGTCCGAGCAGTACTTC	CASSEETGSEQYF
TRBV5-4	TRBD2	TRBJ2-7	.	TGTGCCAGCAGCTTTGGCTCAGGGACTATCTACGAGCAGTACTTC	CASSFGSGTIYEQYF
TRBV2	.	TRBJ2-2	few	TGTGCCAGCAGTGCGGGTGCGACACCCAACACCGGGGAGCTGTTTTTT	CASSAGATPNTGELFF
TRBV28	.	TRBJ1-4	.	TGTGCCAGCAGTTTGAACCGGGGGGAAAAACTGTTTTTT	CASSLNRGEKLFF
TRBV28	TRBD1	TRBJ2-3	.	TGTGCCAGCAGTATCAGACAGGGAAAGAATCCAGATACGCAGTATTTT	CASSIRQGKNPDTQYF
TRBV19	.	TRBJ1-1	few	TGTGCCAGTAGTATTCAACACACTGAAGCTTTCTTT	CASSIQHTEAFF
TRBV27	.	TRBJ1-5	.	TGTGCCAGCCGCCGGACGGATAATCAGCCCCAGCATTTT	CASRRTDNQPQHF
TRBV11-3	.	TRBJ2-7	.	TGTGCCAGCAGCTTAAAGACGGGCGAGCAGTACTTC	CASSLKTGEQYF
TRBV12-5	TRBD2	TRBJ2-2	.	TGTGCTAGTGGTTTCACCGGGACTAGCGGGAGGCCCGCTGTAGTCGGGGAGCTGTTTTTT	CASGFTGTSGRPAVVGELFF
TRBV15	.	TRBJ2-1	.	TGTGCCACCAGCAGCGTATCAGGCGGGGAGCAGTTCTTC	CATSSVSGGEQFF
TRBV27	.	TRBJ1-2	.	TGTGCCAGCAGTTTATCGGGCAGCCTTTATGGCTACACCTTC	CASSLSGSLYGYTF
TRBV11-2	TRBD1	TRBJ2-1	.	TGTGCCAGCCTGGACAGGGTATCCTACAATGAGCAGTTCTTC	CASLDRVSYNEQFF
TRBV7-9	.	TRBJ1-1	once	TGTGCCAGCAGCATAGTGAACACTGAAGCTTTCTTT	CASSIVNTEAFF
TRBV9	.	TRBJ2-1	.	TGTGCCAGCAGCGTAGTTGGGCGAGGGGTTGAGCAGTTCTTC	CASSVVGRGVEQFF
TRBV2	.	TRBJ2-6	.	TGTGCCAGCAGAGAGCCAGGGTCCGGGGCCAACGTCCTGACTTTC	CASREPGSGANVLTF
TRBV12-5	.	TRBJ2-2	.	TGTGCTAGTGCGGAGGAGAACACCGGGGAGCTGTTTTTT	CASAEENTGELFF
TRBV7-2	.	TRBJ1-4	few	TGTGCCAGCAGCCTAGGGGGGTTGGAAAAACTGTTTTTT	CASSLGGLEKLFF
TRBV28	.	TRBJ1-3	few	TGTGCCAGCAATTCCCCCCTCTCTGGAAACACCATATATTTT	CASNSPLSGNTIYF
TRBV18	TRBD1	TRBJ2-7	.	TGTGCCAGCTCACTACGGACAGGGGACCCCTACGAGCAGTACTTC	CASSLRTGDPYEQYF
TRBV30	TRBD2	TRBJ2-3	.	TGTGCCTGGAGTGCCGCGGCGGGAGGGGCAGATACGCAGTATTTT	CAWSAAAGGADTQYF
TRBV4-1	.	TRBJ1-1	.	TGCGCCAGCAGCCAAACCGCGGGTACTGAAGCTTTCTTT	CASSQTAGTEAFF